The clone carrying this T cell receptor beta chain was picked up one time. These data come from a study of blood T cell repertoires in COVID-19. Study context: Some COVID-19 samples were acute and others convalescent; all came from the United States, Italy and Spain. The cDNA or gDNA used as material had been derived from T cells, B-cell-depleted T cells, or PBMCs.

Produced via immunoSEQ multiplex PCR; TCRdb's table is partial and in-frame only. The top ten clones hold more than 8% of a sample with over 250,000 clones, about 83% of them seen once. The sample consisted of peripheral blood. This sequence originates from a woman between 50 and 59 years old who had recovered from COVID-19.

CDR3 in amino acids: CASTAKGQFNQPQHF. Written as DNA, the CDR3 is TGTGCCAGCACCGCTAAAGGACAGTTCAATCAGCCCCAGCATTTT. The chain links TRBV6-5 to TRBJ1-5, with D perhaps matching TRBD1 (6 bases). V lost 7 bases and J 3 bases, leaving 16 bases between the germline ends. The CDR3 length is 15 residues. CDR1 is MNHEY and CDR2 is SVGAGI in the germline V gene.